This T cell receptor (beta chain) emerged from a study of blood T cell repertoires in COVID-19. About the study: Material from acute and convalescent COVID-19 was sourced from the United States, Italy and Spain. T cells, B-cell-depleted T cells, or PBMCs provided the cDNA or gDNA that served as material.

The CDR3 is 13 amino acids. Germline V gene data show CDR1 as MGHRA and CDR2 as YSYEKL. V was cut by 0 bases and J by 11 bases, with 10 bases left in between. Generated by immunoSEQ multiplex PCR, the TCRdb table keeps only in-frame clones and is missing some. This table holds tens of thousands of clones, 74% found once. This sequence originates from a man aged 65 to 85 with COVID-19, enrolled during active disease. This sequence joins TRBV4-1 and TRBJ2-2; TRBD2 might be the D (6 bases). The sample taken for sequencing was peripheral blood. Here the CDR3 reads CASSQDGAGELFF. CDR3 DNA sequence: TGCGCCAGCAGCCAAGATGGGGCGGGAGAGCTGTTTTTT.